This TCR beta chain was observed in a study of shared clonotypes between healthy human individuals. With respect to this clone: No antigen is known for it.

Source study methods: ImmunoSEQ gave junction-only sequences without quality scores, so filtering differed. Sequencing was performed with immunoSEQ multiplex PCR; in TCRdb, only in-frame clones are kept and a portion is missing. The V and J calls and clone size come from that table; D and trimming were worked out from the DNA. The data show around 1.6 million clones, with 98% seen just once and about 0.4% held by the top ten. Study-wide results and caveats: An anticipated effect of sequencing depth on clonotype sharing among donors was recognized.

Specimen: naive CD4+ T cells sorted from blood. Sample subset: CD45RA+ positively selected. The receptor was derived from a man under 40 in good health.

In nucleotides, the CDR3 is TGTGCCAGCAGCGTAGAATGGGGACAGGGTAGCACAGATACGCAGTATTTT. This translates into CASSVEWGQGSTDTQYF. The J gene is TRBJ2-3, the V gene TRBV9, with TRBD1 identical over 9 bases. CDR3 length: 17 amino acids. The germline CDR1 and CDR2 sequences are SGDLS and YYNGEE. V was pared by 0 bases and J by 0 bases, with 5 bases of the junction left unmatched.